This T cell receptor (beta chain) stems from a study of cytomegalovirus exposure and HLA in healthy donors. Healthy bone marrow donors made up the donor group. The CDR3 loop spans 15 amino acids. The germline V and J ends were trimmed by 4 bases and 5 bases, with 13 bases remaining between them. The germline V gene encodes CDR1 SGHDT and CDR2 YYEEEE. Researchers ran the PCR with 60 Vbeta and 13 Jbeta primers. Profiling relied on immunoSEQ multiplex PCR, and the TCRdb table lists in-frame clones only, not all of them. This table holds 200,000 to 250,000 clones, 76% found once. In the case of this clone: Its antigen remains unknown.

Study-wide results and caveats: As a later analysis showed, a missense DCLRE1C variant was linked to trimming of TCR beta V- and J-genes. CMV serostatus alone was available as immune exposure information.

The chain employs TRBV5-6 and TRBJ1-6; D not certain. Sequenced material: PBMCs. The receptor was derived from a man younger than 30 in good health and CMV-seronegative. The CDR3: CASSGSGWDNSPLHF. The CDR3, as DNA: TGTGCCAGCAGCGGCTCGGGGTGGGATAATTCACCCCTCCACTTT.